Below are 28 T cell receptor beta chains sequenced from a single sample in a study of Ad26.COV2.S vaccination and SARS-CoV-2 variants. The table came from immunoSEQ multiplex PCR; TCRdb's copy has only in-frame clones and leaves some out. This sample has about 460,000 clones, with approximately 90% found just once. Sample treatment: over 15 received Ad26.COV2.S at low or high dose, single or two shots; roughly five received placebo; per-sample allocation not given. Specimen acquisition occurred on day 63 following the initial vaccine or placebo injection. Sample: peripheral blood, taken in a trial of Ad26.COV2.S vaccine versus placebo. Source of these receptors: a person aged 18-65 years who received the Ad26.COV2.S COVID-19 vaccine or a placebo.

This clone was detected once. The rearrangement uses TRBV10-3 and TRBJ2-7; D unresolved. The germline CDR1 and CDR2 sequences are ENHRY and SYGVKD. Deletions cut 4 bases from V and 0 bases from J, with 7 bases between. The CDR3 runs 13 residues. The CDR3 region is CAISGPDSYEQYF. The DNA for the CDR3 is TGTGCCATCAGTGGACCGGACTCCTACGAGCAGTACTTC.

V and J are TRBV18 and TRBJ1-3; D may be TRBD1 (6 bases). The germline V and J ends were trimmed by 1 base and 1 base, with 11 bases remaining between them. The CDR3 covers 16 residues. Germline V CDR1 and CDR2: KGHSH, LQKENI. For the CDR3, the DNA is TGTGCCAGCTCACCACGGGACATGACGTCTGGAAACACCATATATTTT. This translates into CASSPRDMTSGNTIYF.

V gene TRBV29-1 combines with J gene TRBJ2-1; 7 bases align to TRBD2. There are 15 residues in the CDR3. The germline gives CDR1 SQVTM, CDR2 ANQGSEA. V shed 2 bases and J 6 bases; nucleotides not matched to a gene: 10. Written as DNA, the CDR3 is TGCAGCGTTGAATTAGCTAGCGGTAAGGTCAATGAGCAGTTCTTC. Translation gives CSVELASGKVNEQFF.

Only one count was recorded for this clone. The V and J genes are TRBV24-1 and TRBJ2-1; a possible D gene is TRBD1 (5 bases). This CDR3 spans 12 amino acids. Germline V gene sequence: CDR1 KGHDR, CDR2 SFDVKD. Trimming shortened V by 10 bases and J by 8 bases, and 14 bases separated the two germline ends. This CDR3 is CATSKLGDEQFF. CDR3 sequence (DNA): TGTGCCACTTCTAAGTTAGGGGATGAGCAGTTCTTC.

This rearrangement joins TRBV7-8 to TRBJ2-7; 7 bases map to TRBD2. CDR1 is SGHVS, CDR2 FQNEAQ, per germline. V shed 8 bases and J 5 bases; nucleotides not matched to a gene: 18. The CDR3 spans 16 residues. CDR3 nucleotides: TGTGCCAGCCTCCTTGGCCGGGGGGAATCGTTCCACGAGCAGTACTTC. As protein: CASLLGRGESFHEQYF.

This chain's CDR3 is CASIRDRDGYTF. DNA for the CDR3: TGTGCCAGCATCCGGGACAGGGATGGCTACACCTTC. The J gene is TRBJ1-2, the V gene TRBV2; 9 bases are shared with TRBD1. Germline CDR1 reads SNHLY; CDR2 reads FYNNEI. The V gene end was trimmed by 7 bases and the J gene end by 6 bases; junction bases not matched to a gene: 3. CDR3 length equals 12 residues.

This chain links TRBV6-5 with TRBJ1-2, with D uncertain. From germline, CDR1 is MNHEY and CDR2 SVGAGI. V gave up 2 bases and J gave up 6 bases, with 7 bases separating them. This CDR3 contains 12 residues. In DNA, the CDR3 is TGTGCCAGCAGTTACCGCGGACATGGCTACACCTTC. The encoded protein is CASSYRGHGYTF.

The chain couples TRBV7-3 to TRBJ2-2, with D unclear. Germline CDR1 is SGHTA and CDR2 is FQGTGA. V shed 5 bases and J shed 4 bases, with 11 bases lying between them. The CDR3 length is 14 residues. The CDR3 protein is CASSRSTSTGELFF. The CDR3 bases are TGTGCCAGCAGCCGATCGACGTCCACCGGGGAGCTGTTTTTT.

The chain has TRBV3-1 (or the pseudogene TRBV3-2) and TRBJ2-7; D call uncertain. CDR3 length equals 15 residues. CDR1 and CDR2 (germline): LGHDT, YNNKEL (reference sequence). V lost 2 bases and J lost 7, with 18 bases in between. The CDR3 bases are TGTGCCAGCAGCCAACGGAGTAGCTCGGTCGGAGAGCAGTACTTC. Protein: CASSQRSSSVGEQYF.

This sequence joins TRBV6-5 and TRBJ2-7; D might be TRBD2 (6 bases). V was shortened by 4 bases and J by 0 bases, with 13 bases between the two germline ends. Looked up from germline, CDR1 is MNHEY and CDR2 is SVGAGI. The CDR3 length is 15 residues. The CDR3 region is CASSSGGGSSYEQYF. As DNA, the CDR3 is TGTGCCAGCAGTTCTGGGGGAGGCTCCTCCTACGAGCAGTACTTC.

The V and J genes are TRBV27 and TRBJ2-7; 7 bases fit TRBD1. Trimming removed 1 base from V and 2 bases from J; junction bases left unmatched: 2. From germline, CDR1 is MNHEY and CDR2 SMNVEV (reference sequence). There are 14 residues in the CDR3. The CDR3 nucleotides read TGTGCCAGCAGTTTATTAACAGGGGCCTACGAGCAGTACTTC. Translating gives CASSLLTGAYEQYF.

V and J are TRBV5-6 and TRBJ2-7; 8 bases match TRBD1. Germline assignment: CDR1 SGHDT and CDR2 YYEEEE. J lost 2 bases, V lost 4 bases, and 14 bases had no gene match. This CDR3 has 17 amino acids. This CDR3 reads CASSPLLDRDNPYEQYF. In DNA form, the CDR3 reads TGTGCCAGCAGCCCCTTATTGGACAGGGATAATCCCTACGAGCAGTACTTC.

The chain is built from TRBV10-3 and TRBJ1-3; 7 bases line up with TRBD1. The CDR3 runs 14 residues. V was pared by 10 bases and J by 7 bases, with 13 bases of the junction left unmatched. The germline V gene encodes CDR1 ENHRY and CDR2 SYGVKD. The DNA of the CDR3 is TGTGCCACCAGGGGGGTCGGGACATCCAACACCATATATTTT. Translating gives CATRGVGTSNTIYF.

This chain connects TRBV21-1 to TRBJ2-1; the table calls TRBD1, which could not be checked here. TRBV21-1 is termed a pseudogene. The CDR3 runs 15 residues. The CDR3 here is CASSILTFDYNEQFF. The CDR3 DNA reads as TGTGCCAGCAGCATTCTGACATTTGACTACAATGAGCAGTTCTTC.

This rearrangement joins TRBV7-9 to TRBJ2-3; perhaps TRBD2 as D (6 bases). Germline V CDR1 and CDR2: SEHNR, FQNEAQ (reference sequence). Trimming stripped 5 bases from V and 5 bases from J, with 14 bases between. The length of the CDR3 is 14 residues. The CDR3 spells CASSGGKSKDTQYF. The CDR3 DNA is TGTGCCAGCAGCGGAGGGAAGAGTAAAGATACGCAGTATTTT.

The V call is TRBV9, the J call TRBJ1-4; unclear D gene. CDR1 SGDLS and CDR2 YYNGEE come from the germline V gene. This CDR3 is built from 15 residues. The V end was cut by 2 bases, the J end by 5 bases, with 13 bases between. The CDR3 DNA reads as TGTGCCAGCAGCGTCTCGGCGGGGTACAATGAAAAACTGTTTTTT. It translates to CASSVSAGYNEKLFF.

This chain uses TRBV10-3 with TRBJ2-6; 11 bases map to TRBD1. The length of the CDR3 is 17 residues. CDR1 and CDR2 from the germline V gene are ENHRY and SYGVKD. V lost 2 bases and J lost 4; bases outside the gene matches: 4. In nucleotides, the CDR3 is TGTGCCATCAGTGAGGGACAGGGGGCGGCGGGGGCCAACGTCCTGACTTTC. Protein: CAISEGQGAAGANVLTF.

A single count supports this clone. This chain links TRBV29-1 with TRBJ1-2, with D unresolved. Trimming took off 1 base at V and 3 bases at J, with 3 bases between the two ends. The V gene's germline CDR1 is SQVTM and CDR2 ANQGSEA. The CDR3 totals 11 residues. Here the CDR3 DNA reads TGCAGCGTTGAAGTTTACTATGGCTACACCTTC. Protein product: CSVEVYYGYTF.

The rearrangement joins TRBV9 to TRBJ1-1, with a possible D match to TRBD1 (6 bases). The CDR3 is made up of 16 amino acids. Between the trimmed V and J ends, which lost 3 bases and 5 bases, there was a span of 20 bases. Per the germline V gene, CDR1 is SGDLS and CDR2 is YYNGEE. CDR3 residues: CASSGEGGKRVTEAFF. The CDR3 DNA sequence: TGTGCCAGCAGCGGAGAGGGGGGGAAAAGAGTGACTGAAGCTTTCTTT.

The chain has TRBV27 and TRBJ2-2; D gene unclear. V lost 6 bases and J 3 bases, leaving 11 bases between the germline ends. This CDR3 is 14 amino acids long. Germline CDR1 reads MNHEY; CDR2 reads SMNVEV (reference sequence). The CDR3 reads CASSPFRYTGELFF. The CDR3 DNA sequence: TGTGCCAGCAGCCCCTTCAGGTACACCGGGGAGCTGTTTTTT.

J is TRBJ1-3 and V is TRBV9, with D tentatively TRBD1 (5 bases). This CDR3 is 15 amino acids long. V dropped 0 bases and J dropped 2 bases, with 9 bases sitting between them. Germline loops: CDR1 SGDLS, CDR2 YYNGEE. The CDR3 DNA reads as TGTGCCAGCAGCGTAGGTGGGACTACTGGAAACACCATATATTTT. Its protein product is CASSVGGTTGNTIYF.

This rearrangement joins TRBV28 to TRBJ1-2; maybe TRBD1 (6 bases). The CDR3 is made up of 15 amino acids. Germline V gives CDR1 MDHEN, CDR2 SYDVKM. V was shortened by 6 bases and J by 3 bases, with 17 bases between the two germline ends. CDR3 sequence: CASSPGTGGHYGYTF. CDR3 coding DNA: TGTGCCAGCAGCCCTGGGACGGGGGGCCACTATGGCTACACCTTC.

The chain carries TRBV19 and TRBJ2-5; D may match TRBD1 or TRBD2 (5 bases each). V was cut by 0 bases and J by 2 bases, with 10 bases left in between. This CDR3 has 15 amino acids. Germline lookup yields CDR1 LNHDA and CDR2 SQIVND (reference sequence). The DNA for the CDR3 is TGTGCCAGTAGTATAGATCCGGGACGGCAAGAGACCCAGTACTTC. This codes for CASSIDPGRQETQYF.

In its sample, this clone was seen once. The J gene is TRBJ1-4, the V gene TRBV2; TRBD1 agrees at 7 bases. CDR1 and CDR2 from the germline V gene are SNHLY and FYNNEI. V was pared by 8 bases and J by 8 bases, with 11 bases of the junction left unmatched. This CDR3 comprises 14 residues. The CDR3 loop reads CASDPGQSKEKLFF. The CDR3 DNA sequence: TGTGCCAGCGATCCGGGACAGTCAAAAGAAAAACTGTTTTTT.

The rearrangement uses TRBV4-3 and TRBJ2-5; D possibly matches TRBD1 or TRBD2 (5 bases each). Per germline, CDR1 LGHNA and CDR2 YSLEER. Trimming left V 2 bases short and J 2 bases short, with 12 bases between. The CDR3 runs to 15 residues. The CDR3 spells CASSQNRDGQETQYF. The CDR3 coding sequence is TGCGCCAGCAGCCAAAACCGGGACGGACAAGAGACCCAGTACTTC.

This clone was seen more than once but under ten times. V gene TRBV5-1 combines with J gene TRBJ1-2, with D possibly TRBD1 on 5 matching bases. V lost 4 bases and J lost 8, with 18 bases in between. The CDR3 is made up of 14 amino acids. Germline V gives CDR1 SGHRS, CDR2 YFSETQ. CDR3 coding DNA: TGCGCCAGCAGCCCCCCACTGGGGGGGATGGGCTACACCTTC. This translates into CASSPPLGGMGYTF.

This clone occurred once. CDR3 bases: TGTGCCAGCAGCTTATGGAAGGATCAGCCCCAGCATTTT. Its translation: CASSLWKDQPQHF. The chain couples TRBV7-2 to TRBJ1-5; D call uncertain. Germline lookup yields CDR1 SGHTA and CDR2 FQGNSA. V was pared by 2 bases and J by 5 bases, with 7 bases between. The CDR3 spans 13 residues.

The chain couples TRBV5-1 to TRBJ1-1, with D perhaps matching TRBD1 (5 bases). V lost 0 bases and J lost 5, with 14 bases in between. The CDR3 extends over 15 amino acids. CDR1 and CDR2 from the germline V gene are SGHRS and YFSETQ. CDR3 bases: TGCGCCAGCAGCTTGGCAGCAGGGACGGGTACTGAAGCTTTCTTT. It encodes CASSLAAGTGTEAFF. The variable domain in full, with the rest retrieved from reference TRBV5-1 and TRBJ1-1, is KAGVTQTPRYLIKTRGQQVTLSCSPISGHRSVSWYQQTPGQGLQFLFEYFSETQRNKGNFPGRFSGRQFSNSRSEMNVSTLELGDSALYLCASSLAAGTGTEAFFGQGTRLTVV.